These 21 T cell receptor beta chains originate from one sample sequenced in a study of radiotherapy plus CTLA-4 blockade in lung cancer. The repertoire was sequenced with immunoSEQ multiplex PCR; TCRdb's copy has only in-frame clones and lacks some. The sample consists of some 62,000 clones, 77% of them appearing once. Sequencing was performed on peripheral blood, taken from a patient treated with radiotherapy plus ipilimumab. Source of these receptors: a human donor with non-small cell lung cancer who had a complete response to radiotherapy plus ipilimumab.

This chain joins TRBV7-2 and TRBJ2-5, with 8 bases fitting TRBD1. Trimming removed 6 bases from V and 5 bases from J; junction bases left unmatched: 14. The germline gives CDR1 SGHTA, CDR2 FQGNSA. The length of the CDR3 is 16 residues. The CDR3, as DNA: TGTGCCAGCAGGGCCAGAAGACAGGGGAAAAGGGAGACCCAGTACTTC. Translating gives CASRARRQGKRETQYF.

This clone was seen just once. The V call is TRBV7-8, the J call TRBJ2-1; the match to TRBD2 covers 9 bases. Germline trimming cut 7 bases from V and 1 base from J; bases unmatched to any gene: 20. CDR3 length: 20 residues. Germline V gene data show CDR1 as SGHVS and CDR2 as FQNEAQ. CDR3 nucleotides: TGTGCCAGCACCCCCCTGGGCCGGGGGCTAGCGGGATTATCCTACAATGAGCAGTTCTTC. Translating it yields CASTPLGRGLAGLSYNEQFF.

This chain joins TRBV4-3 and TRBJ2-6, with 8 bases that match TRBD1. CDR1 and CDR2 (germline): LGHNA, YSLEER. This CDR3 has 16 residues. Trimming cost V 5 bases and J 3 bases; bases outside gene matches: 6. The CDR3 region is CASSRTGLGGANVLTF. CDR3 bases: TGCGCCAGCAGCAGGACAGGGTTGGGTGGGGCCAACGTCCTGACTTTC.

This chain links TRBV27 with TRBJ2-3; no firm D call. V dropped 0 bases and J dropped 0 bases, with 7 bases sitting between them. This CDR3 region has 15 residues. From germline, CDR1 is MNHEY and CDR2 SMNVEV (reference sequence). The chain's CDR3 is CASSLSQTSTDTQYF. The DNA for the CDR3 is TGTGCCAGCAGTTTATCCCAGACTAGCACAGATACGCAGTATTTT.

This clone was seen more than once but under ten times. This chain links TRBV4-3 with TRBJ1-5; no clear D gene. Trimming stripped 1 base from V and 4 bases from J, with 8 bases between. From germline, CDR1 is LGHNA and CDR2 YSLEER. The CDR3 covers 14 residues. As DNA, the CDR3 is TGCGCCAGCAGCCAAGTACTAGGGAATCAGCCCCAGCATTTT. Encoded protein: CASSQVLGNQPQHF.

This clone was detected once. The genes are TRBV5-6 and TRBJ1-2; tentative D call: TRBD1 (5 bases). The CDR3 spans 15 residues. The V end lost 2 bases, the J end lost 0 bases, and 11 bases lay between the germline ends. Germline V lookup: CDR1 SGHDT, CDR2 YYEEEE. The CDR3 nucleotides read TGTGCCAGCAGCTTTATAAGGGGTTCTAACTATGGCTACACCTTC. Translation gives CASSFIRGSNYGYTF.

This sequence joins TRBV5-1 and TRBJ2-7, with D possibly being TRBD1 (5 bases). The CDR3 extends over 13 amino acids. Per the germline V gene, CDR1 is SGHRS and CDR2 is YFSETQ. Trimming stripped 2 bases from V and 4 bases from J, with 10 bases between. The CDR3 nucleotides are TGCGCCAGCAGCTTTAGGGGCGATTACGAGCAGTACTTC. It codes for CASSFRGDYEQYF.

The V and J genes are TRBV5-6 and TRBJ1-1, with unresolved D. Trimming cost V 1 base and J 5 bases, with 9 bases left between them. This CDR3 comprises 13 residues. Germline V gives CDR1 SGHDT, CDR2 YYEEEE. CDR3 region: CASSLSLGTEAFF. As DNA, the CDR3 is TGTGCCAGCAGCTTGAGTCTAGGGACTGAAGCTTTCTTT.

The chain carries TRBV30 and TRBJ1-2; TRBD1 is a possible D gene (6 bases). The CDR3 contains 11 residues. The V end lost 8 bases, the J end lost 6 bases, and 13 bases lay between the germline ends. Germline values: CDR1 GTSNPN, CDR2 SVGIG (reference sequence). The CDR3 DNA follows: TGTGCCGGTTGGGGGGGCGATGGCTACACCTTC. Amino acids: CAGWGGDGYTF.

This chain links TRBV18 with TRBJ2-5, with D possibly matching TRBD1 (5 bases). In germline, CDR1 is KGHSH, CDR2 LQKENI. The CDR3 spans 14 residues. Trimming took off 4 bases at V and 1 base at J, with 10 bases between the two ends. The CDR3 sequence is CASSRQNSQETQYF. Written as DNA, the CDR3 is TGTGCCAGCTCACGACAGAACAGCCAAGAGACCCAGTACTTC.

The chain uses TRBV12-5 and TRBJ2-1; D is unresolved. V lost 1 base, J lost 0 bases, and 7 bases lay in between. Per the germline V gene, CDR1 is LGHNT and CDR2 is FRNRAP. The CDR3 length is 15 residues. The CDR3 is CASGLGLSSYNEQFF. The CDR3 DNA sequence: TGTGCTAGTGGTTTGGGACTGAGCTCCTACAATGAGCAGTTCTTC.

V and J are TRBV14 and TRBJ1-3; the D is unclear. V lost 4 bases, J lost 0 bases, and 7 bases lay in between. CDR1 and CDR2 from the germline V gene are SGHDN and FVKESK. CDR3 length: 14 amino acids. In nucleotides, the CDR3 is TGTGCCAGCAGCCTGTCGAACTCTGGAAACACCATATATTTT. Its protein product is CASSLSNSGNTIYF.

This chain links TRBV10-1 with TRBJ2-3, with 8 bases fitting TRBD1. The germline V gene encodes CDR1 WNHNN and CDR2 SYGVQD (reference sequence). Losses at the gene ends were 6 bases for V and 2 bases for J; bases not matched to a gene: 1. The CDR3 spans 13 residues. Here the CDR3 reads CASRDRVTDTQYF. The DNA of the CDR3 is TGCGCCAGCAGGGACAGGGTCACAGATACGCAGTATTTT.

The rearrangement uses TRBV7-9 and TRBJ1-2; D gene ambiguous. Trimming removed 4 bases at V and 4 bases at J, with 10 bases between. The CDR3 covers 13 residues. Looked up from germline, CDR1 is SEHNR and CDR2 is FQNEAQ (reference sequence). The chain's CDR3 is CASSSPTGYGYTF. CDR3 sequence (DNA): TGTGCCAGCAGCTCCCCTACCGGCTATGGCTACACCTTC.

V is TRBV10-3 and J is TRBJ2-7, with D perhaps matching TRBD2 (5 bases). V was cut by 10 bases and J by 0 bases, with 19 bases left in between. CDR3 length: 15 amino acids. Germline V gene data show CDR1 as ENHRY and CDR2 as SYGVKD. CDR3 sequence (DNA): TGTGCCACCCGAAGGGAGAAGATTCCCTCCTACGAGCAGTACTTC. Translating it yields CATRREKIPSYEQYF.

The rearrangement uses TRBV28 and TRBJ1-1, with D possibly matching TRBD1 (5 bases). V shed 2 bases and J shed 2 bases, with 6 bases lying between them. The CDR3 totals 13 residues. Germline V lookup: CDR1 MDHEN, CDR2 SYDVKM. The DNA for the CDR3 is TGTGCCAGCAGTTTACAGGGTAACACTGAAGCTTTCTTT. It yields the protein CASSLQGNTEAFF.

The chain links TRBV5-1 to TRBJ2-1; 7 bases fit TRBD1. Germline V gives CDR1 SGHRS, CDR2 YFSETQ. CDR3 length: 15 residues. V trimming: 4 bases; J trimming: 9 bases; junction bases outside the gene matches: 13. The CDR3 protein is CASSMGDRVFAEQFF. For the CDR3, the DNA is TGCGCCAGCAGCATGGGCGACAGGGTGTTTGCTGAGCAGTTCTTC. Complete variable domain (other parts from reference TRBV5-1 and TRBJ2-1): KAGVTQTPRYLIKTRGQQVTLSCSPISGHRSVSWYQQTPGQGLQFLFEYFSETQRNKGNFPGRFSGRQFSNSRSEMNVSTLELGDSALYLCASSMGDRVFAEQFFGPGTRLTVL.

The rearrangement links TRBV19 to TRBJ1-2; D is ambiguous. This CDR3 comprises 12 residues. Germline V gives CDR1 LNHDA, CDR2 SQIVND (reference sequence). Trimming shortened V by 9 bases and J by 4 bases, and 12 bases separated the two germline ends. The CDR3: CASQDKPYGYTF. CDR3 nucleotides: TGTGCCAGCCAAGACAAGCCCTATGGCTACACCTTC.

The chain is built from TRBV18 and TRBJ2-5; D call uncertain. Trimming took 6 bases from V and 2 from J, leaving 7 bases between them. Per the germline V gene, CDR1 is KGHSH and CDR2 is LQKENI. This CDR3 is 12 amino acids long. CDR3 residues: CASSRRQETQYF. Here the CDR3 DNA reads TGTGCCAGCTCGCGGCGTCAAGAGACCCAGTACTTC.

The chain carries TRBV5-1 and TRBJ1-1; tentative D call: TRBD1 (5 bases). V was pared by 0 bases and J by 0 bases, with 15 bases between. This CDR3 has 17 amino acids. Looked up from germline, CDR1 is SGHRS and CDR2 is YFSETQ. The CDR3 loop is CASSLGQSVSVNTEAFF. The CDR3 DNA reads as TGCGCCAGCAGCTTGGGACAGAGTGTATCCGTGAACACTGAAGCTTTCTTT.

The chain is built from TRBV5-1 and TRBJ1-1; D possibly corresponds to TRBD1 (6 bases). Looked up from germline, CDR1 is SGHRS and CDR2 is YFSETQ. CDR3 length equals 16 residues. V was pared by 1 base and J by 0 bases, with 13 bases between. The CDR3 loop is CASSLRWGHMNTEAFF. DNA of the CDR3: TGCGCCAGCAGCTTGAGGTGGGGACACATGAACACTGAAGCTTTCTTT.